The 31 T cell receptor beta chains in this list originate from one sample, sequenced in a study of identical twins. Each CDR3 protein gets one entry after TCRdb re-called the 5' RACE reads with MiXCR. This table has 250,000 or so distinct CDR3 sequences, approximately 8.3% appearing once. These same records also appear under a second study, on yellow fever vaccine responses in identical twins.

Input material: CD8+ T cells sorted from blood. Source of these receptors: a woman under 30 in good health.

This chain uses TRBV5-1 with TRBJ1-4; no clear D gene. The V and J ends lost 4 bases and 7 bases respectively, with 14 bases between them. Germline V gene data show CDR1 as SGHRS and CDR2 as YFSETQ. CDR3 length: 14 amino acids. CDR3 amino acids: CASSPGPSAEKLFF. The CDR3 DNA is TGCGCCAGCAGCCCTGGCCCTTCAGCTGAAAAACTGTTTTTT.

The table lists this clonotype with many counts. The rearrangement links TRBV25-1 to TRBJ2-7; possible D gene TRBD1, 6 bases. The CDR3 extends over 14 amino acids. V shed 2 bases and J shed 1 base, with 9 bases lying between them. In germline, CDR1 is MGHDK, CDR2 SYGVNS. The CDR3 loop reads CASSEAGASYEQYF. The CDR3 DNA is TGTGCCAGCAGTGAAGCAGGGGCATCCTACGAGCAGTACTTC.

This clonotype was observed many times. The chain links TRBV11-2 to TRBJ2-7; 9 bases are shared with TRBD1. The J segment lost 0 bases and the V segment lost 3 bases, leaving 3 bases of the junction unmatched. The CDR3 has 15 amino acids. Germline CDR1 is SGHAT and CDR2 is FQNNGV. In DNA, the CDR3 is TGTGCCAGCAGCTTTGGGACAGGGATCTCCTACGAGCAGTACTTC. Protein sequence: CASSFGTGISYEQYF.

V usage is TRBV7-9 and J usage is TRBJ1-4, with 7 bases fitting TRBD1. Germline-derived CDR1 and CDR2 are SEHNR and FQNEAQ (reference sequence). The CDR3 covers 14 residues. V trimming: 6 bases; J trimming: 8 bases; junction bases outside the gene matches: 9. CDR3 in amino acids: CASRFKGAGEKLFF. The CDR3 coding sequence is TGTGCCAGCAGATTCAAGGGGGCAGGAGAAAAACTGTTTTTT.

This clonotype was observed a handful of times. This chain connects TRBV5-1 to TRBJ2-7; 8 nucleotides align to TRBD2. CDR1 and CDR2 from the germline V gene are SGHRS and YFSETQ. The CDR3 is made up of 16 amino acids. After removal of 0 bases from V and 5 bases from J, the junction contained 10 bases not matched to a gene. CDR3 in amino acids: CASSLAISGVPNEQYF. The DNA for the CDR3 is TGCGCCAGCAGCTTGGCCATTAGCGGGGTCCCCAACGAGCAGTACTTC.

This clonotype was seen ten or more times. The genes are TRBV12-3 or TRBV12-4 and TRBJ1-5; D gene uncertain. V lost 8 bases and J lost 0, with 8 bases in between. This CDR3 spans 13 amino acids. CDR3 loop: CASAATSNQPQHF. The DNA of the CDR3 is TGTGCCAGCGCCGCCACTAGCAATCAGCCCCAGCATTTT.

The sample holds many counts of this clonotype. The chain joins TRBV11-3 to TRBJ2-1, with 8 bases identical to TRBD2. With 2 bases clipped from V and 4 bases from J, the junction kept 4 bases outside the gene matches. This CDR3 is built from 15 residues. Germline CDR1 and CDR2: SGHNT and YENEEA. DNA of the CDR3: TGTGCCAGCAGCTTATCAATAGCGGGGTACAATGAGCAGTTCTTC. Translating it yields CASSLSIAGYNEQFF. Based on the CDR3 plus reference TRBV11-3 and TRBJ2-1, the full variable domain is EAGVVQSPRYKIIEKKQPVAFWCNPISGHNTLYWYLQNLGQGPELLIRYENEEAVDDSQLPKDRFSAERLKGVDSTLKIQPAELGDSAVYLCASSLSIAGYNEQFFGPGTRLTVL.

Only a few counts were recorded for this clonotype. The chain combines TRBV29-1 with TRBJ2-7; TRBD2 matches at 8 bases. The CDR3 length is 16 residues. The trim removed 6 bases at V and 1 base at J, leaving 14 bases unmatched. Germline lookup yields CDR1 SQVTM and CDR2 ANQGSEA. CDR3 sequence (DNA): TGCAGCGTCATACAGGTTCAGCGGGAGAGTTCCTACGAGCAGTACTTC. It translates to CSVIQVQRESSYEQYF.

This clonotype showed up many times. V and J are TRBV12-3 or TRBV12-4 and TRBJ2-2; D may be TRBD2 (5 bases). Trimming stripped 3 bases from V and 1 base from J, with 9 bases between. The CDR3 loop spans 15 amino acids. The CDR3 coding sequence is TGTGCCAGCAGTTTTGAGGGTTGGAACACCGGGGAGCTGTTTTTT. Translating it yields CASSFEGWNTGELFF.

The rearrangement uses TRBV21-1 and TRBJ2-7; the tabulated D call, TRBD1, remains unverified against the DNA. TRBV21-1 is listed as a pseudogene. The CDR3 is 16 amino acids. CDR3 coding DNA: TGTGCCAGCAGCATGCTCCCGGTCAGGACCTCCTACGAGCAGTACTTC. This gives the protein CASSMLPVRTSYEQYF.

This clonotype was detected only a few times. V is TRBV21-1 and J is TRBJ2-5; the table calls TRBD1, which could not be checked here. TRBV21-1 is classified as a pseudogene. This CDR3 region has 17 residues. Here the CDR3 reads CASSTERGPLQSETQYF. In DNA form, the CDR3 reads TGTGCCAGCAGCACCGAGCGGGGGCCTCTACAATCCGAGACCCAGTACTTC.

This clonotype appeared many times. This chain links TRBV6-5 with TRBJ2-5; TRBD1 or TRBD2 may be the D gene (5 bases each). Germline V lookup: CDR1 MNHEY, CDR2 SVGAGI. Trimming removed 1 base from V and 1 base from J, with 7 bases in between. The CDR3 has 14 amino acids. In DNA form, the CDR3 reads TGTGCCAGCAGTTACTGGGGGACCCAAGAGACCCAGTACTTC. It encodes CASSYWGTQETQYF.

This clonotype has more than one count but fewer than ten. The chain recombines TRBV27 with TRBJ2-1, with 14 bases aligning to TRBD2. The CDR3 loop spans 20 amino acids. Germline CDR1 is MNHEY and CDR2 is SMNVEV (reference sequence). Trimming at V came to 1 base and at J to 4 bases, leaving 12 bases not matched to a gene. CDR3 nucleotide sequence: TGTGCCAGCAGTTTATTACCGGGACTAGCGGGAGAAGACTGGTACAATGAGCAGTTCTTC. Amino acids: CASSLLPGLAGEDWYNEQFF.

The chain couples TRBV7-9 to TRBJ2-2; the match to TRBD1 covers 7 bases. The CDR3 covers 15 residues. The germline V gene encodes CDR1 SEHNR and CDR2 FQNEAQ (reference sequence). J was trimmed by 6 bases and V by 0 bases; bases with no gene match: 4. The CDR3 spells CASSLADRAPGELFF. CDR3 DNA sequence: TGTGCCAGCAGCTTAGCAGACAGGGCCCCCGGGGAGCTGTTTTTT.

As for this clonotype: A junction end diverges from the germline sequence, so it may reflect a read error. The chain combines TRBV20-1 with TRBJ2-3; the match to TRBD2 covers 7 bases. CDR1 and CDR2 from the germline V gene are DFQATT and SNEGSKA (reference sequence). There are 17 residues in the CDR3. The CDR3 bases are TGCTGTGCTAGAGAACTCTCAGCGGGGCCAGGCACAGATACGCAGTATTTT. Translating it yields CCARELSAGPGTDTQYF.

There are a few counts of this clonotype. The rearrangement uses TRBV6-1 and TRBJ2-1; 9 nucleotides agree with TRBD1. This CDR3 region has 14 residues. Trimming cost V 7 bases and J 2 bases; bases outside gene matches: 3. Per the germline V gene, CDR1 is MNHNS and CDR2 is SASEGT. The CDR3 loop is CASKGQGPYNEQFF. The DNA of the CDR3 is TGTGCCAGCAAAGGACAGGGGCCCTACAATGAGCAGTTCTTC.

In this sample, this clonotype turned up a few times. This chain joins TRBV5-1 and TRBJ2-7; 8 bases match TRBD1. Germline values: CDR1 SGHRS, CDR2 YFSETQ. V shed 0 bases and J 5 bases; nucleotides not matched to a gene: 7. The CDR3 extends over 15 amino acids. This chain's CDR3 is CASSLAAGGSDEQYF. The CDR3 region has the DNA TGCGCCAGCAGCTTGGCGGCAGGGGGCTCTGACGAGCAGTACTTC.

The rearrangement joins TRBV20-1 to TRBJ2-7; 7 bases are a match to TRBD2. CDR1 DFQATT and CDR2 SNEGSKA come from the germline V gene (reference sequence). V was clipped by 3 bases and J by 1 base; unmatched bases: 9. The CDR3 runs to 15 residues. In DNA, the CDR3 is TGCAGTGCTAGGCGCCTTGCGGGAGCTTCCTACGAGCAGTACTTC. Its protein is CSARRLAGASYEQYF.

The chain combines TRBV27 with TRBJ1-3; unclear D gene. The CDR3 covers 13 residues. Looked up from germline, CDR1 is MNHEY and CDR2 is SMNVEV (reference sequence). Deletions cut 4 bases from V and 2 bases from J, with 6 bases between. This CDR3 reads CASSSGAGNTIYF. The CDR3 region has the DNA TGTGCCAGCAGTTCCGGGGCTGGAAACACCATATATTTT.

This clonotype showed up many times. The chain uses TRBV7-9 and TRBJ2-7, with 8 bases aligning to TRBD1. V shed 7 bases and J 1 base; nucleotides not matched to a gene: 3. Per germline, CDR1 SEHNR and CDR2 FQNEAQ (reference sequence). The CDR3 has 13 residues. The CDR3 region has the DNA TGTGCCAGCAAAGGGACAGGATCCTACGAGCAGTACTTC. Its protein is CASKGTGSYEQYF.

The chain employs TRBV27 and TRBJ2-7; TRBD2 aligns across 11 bases. Germline trimming cut 2 bases from V and 3 bases from J; bases unmatched to any gene: 6. CDR1 is MNHEY, CDR2 SMNVEV, per germline (reference sequence). The CDR3 consists of 16 residues. The CDR3 sequence is CASSLPTSGGFYEQYF. CDR3 nucleotide sequence: TGTGCCAGCAGTTTACCTACTAGCGGGGGTTTCTACGAGCAGTACTTC.

The chain uses TRBV14 and TRBJ2-2, with D possibly matching TRBD2 (5 bases). V dropped 7 bases and J dropped 3 bases, with 12 bases sitting between them. Germline values: CDR1 SGHDN, CDR2 FVKESK. This CDR3 contains 14 residues. The CDR3 nucleotides are TGTGCCAGCATTATCGGGAAGGACACCGGGGAGCTGTTTTTT. It specifies CASIIGKDTGELFF.

In its sample, this clonotype was seen a few times. This sequence joins TRBV12-3 or TRBV12-4 and TRBJ1-2, with 7 bases identical to TRBD1. V shed 6 bases, J shed 3 bases, and the junction held 13 bases outside the gene matches. CDR3 size: 16 residues. CDR3 nucleotide sequence: TGTGCCAGCAGACGCGCCTCACAGGGGCGCGACTATGGCTACACCTTC. This translates into CASRRASQGRDYGYTF.

DNA of the CDR3: TGTGCCAGCGGGGTCGCCGGGGAGCTGTTTTTT. Protein product: CASGVAGELFF. The chain uses TRBV19 and TRBJ2-2; perhaps TRBD2 as D (5 bases). The CDR3 totals 11 residues. The germline gives CDR1 LNHDA, CDR2 SQIVND (reference sequence). V was trimmed by 9 bases and J by 6 bases, leaving 8 bases between them.

The V gene is TRBV28, the J gene TRBJ2-5, with 7 bases aligning to TRBD1. Germline CDR1 MDHEN, CDR2 SYDVKM. V lost 4 bases, J lost 5 bases, and 19 bases stayed unmatched. CDR3 length equals 18 residues. The CDR3 is CASSWHGTALRPHETQYF. The CDR3 nucleotides are TGTGCCAGCAGTTGGCATGGGACAGCCCTCCGGCCCCACGAGACCCAGTACTTC.

This clonotype has a handful of counts. V gene TRBV18 combines with J gene TRBJ2-1; D unresolved. The CDR3 sequence is 14 residues long. Germline V gives CDR1 KGHSH, CDR2 LQKENI. V was cut by 0 bases and J by 5 bases, with 8 bases left in between. This chain's CDR3 is CASSPPNGDNEQFF. The CDR3 coding sequence is TGTGCCAGCTCACCACCGAACGGAGACAATGAGCAGTTCTTC.

This clonotype was detected only a few times. This chain connects TRBV6-2 or TRBV6-3 to TRBJ1-1, with D hard to call. The V gene lost 7 bases and the J gene lost 5 bases, with 14 bases spanning the gap. The CDR3 length is 13 residues. Per the germline V gene, CDR1 is MNHEY and CDR2 is SVGEGT. CDR3 DNA: TGTGCCAGCACCGACGAGGTGGTGACTGAAGCTTTCTTT. Translation: CASTDEVVTEAFF.

The V gene is TRBV6-1, the J gene TRBJ2-1; 11 bases fit TRBD2. The ends lost 8 bases at V and 0 bases at J; junction bases unmatched: 15. CDR1 and CDR2 (germline): MNHNS, SASEGT. This CDR3 has 19 residues. As DNA, the CDR3 is TGTGCCAGCCGCAGGGACAGGGCTAGCGGGGGGTACTCCTACAATGAGCAGTTCTTC. Protein product: CASRRDRASGGYSYNEQFF.

This clonotype was seen ten or more times. This chain uses TRBV12-3 or TRBV12-4 with TRBJ2-3, with 9 bases fitting TRBD1. V shed 5 bases and J 4 bases; nucleotides not matched to a gene: 7. The CDR3 runs 15 residues. The CDR3 region is CASSPWTGASDTQYF. In DNA form, the CDR3 reads TGTGCCAGCAGTCCCTGGACAGGGGCTTCAGATACGCAGTATTTT.

This clonotype was counted between two and nine times. V usage is TRBV24-1 and J usage is TRBJ2-3, with D possibly being TRBD2 (5 bases). This CDR3 region has 16 residues. Germline assignment: CDR1 KGHDR and CDR2 SFDVKD. V lost 0 bases and J 0 bases, leaving 9 bases between the germline ends. CDR3 sequence reads: CATSDLFGLSTDTQYF. CDR3 DNA: TGTGCCACCAGTGATTTGTTTGGACTCAGCACAGATACGCAGTATTTT.

This clonotype was detected only a few times. CDR3 in amino acids: CASSLGGSTYNEQFF. Written as DNA, the CDR3 is TGTGCCAGCAGTTTAGGCGGGAGCACCTACAATGAGCAGTTCTTC. The V and J genes are TRBV27 and TRBJ2-1; 7 bases align to TRBD2. The CDR3 contains 15 residues. V shed 2 bases and J 2 bases; nucleotides not matched to a gene: 3. The germline CDR1 and CDR2 sequences are MNHEY and SMNVEV (reference sequence).